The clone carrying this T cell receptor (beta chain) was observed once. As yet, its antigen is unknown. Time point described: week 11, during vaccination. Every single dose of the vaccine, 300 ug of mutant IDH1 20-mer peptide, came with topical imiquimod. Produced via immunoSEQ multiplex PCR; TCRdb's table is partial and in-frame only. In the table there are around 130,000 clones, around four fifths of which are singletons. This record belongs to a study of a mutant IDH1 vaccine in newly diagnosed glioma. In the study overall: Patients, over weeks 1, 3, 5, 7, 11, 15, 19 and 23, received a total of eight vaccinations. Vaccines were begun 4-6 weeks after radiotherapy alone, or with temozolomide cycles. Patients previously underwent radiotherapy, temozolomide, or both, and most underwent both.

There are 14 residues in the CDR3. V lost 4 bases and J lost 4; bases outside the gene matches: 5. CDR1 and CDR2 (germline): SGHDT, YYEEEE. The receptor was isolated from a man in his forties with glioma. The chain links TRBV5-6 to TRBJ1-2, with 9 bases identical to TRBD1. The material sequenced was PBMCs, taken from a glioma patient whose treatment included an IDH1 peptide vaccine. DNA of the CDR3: TGTGCCAGCAGCCTCGGACAGGGGAGCTATGGCTACACCTTC. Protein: CASSLGQGSYGYTF.